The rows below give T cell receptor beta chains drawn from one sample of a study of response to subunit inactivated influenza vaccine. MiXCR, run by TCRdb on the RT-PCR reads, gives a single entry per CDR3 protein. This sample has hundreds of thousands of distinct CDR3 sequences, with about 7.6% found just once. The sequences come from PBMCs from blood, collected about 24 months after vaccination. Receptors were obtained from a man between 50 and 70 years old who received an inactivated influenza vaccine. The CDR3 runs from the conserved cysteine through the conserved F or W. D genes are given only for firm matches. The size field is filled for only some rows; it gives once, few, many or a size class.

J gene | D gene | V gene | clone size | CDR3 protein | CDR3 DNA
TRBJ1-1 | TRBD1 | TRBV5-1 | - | CASSIGTGTNTEAFF | TGCGCCAGCAGCATAGGGACAGGAACTAACACTGAAGCTTTCTTT
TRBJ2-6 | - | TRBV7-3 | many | CASSPPDSLSGANVLTF | TGTGCCAGCAGCCCCCCGGACAGCCTTTCTGGGGCCAACGTCCTGACTTTC
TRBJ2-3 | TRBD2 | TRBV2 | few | CASIWTSGARTDTQYF | TGTGCCAGCATATGGACTAGCGGGGCGCGCACAGATACGCAGTATTTT
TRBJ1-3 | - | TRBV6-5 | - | CASSYGQSSGNTIYF | TGTGCCAGCAGTTACGGGCAGTCCTCTGGAAACACCATATATTTT
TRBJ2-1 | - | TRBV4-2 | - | CASSQDHGGSYNEQFF | TGTGCCAGCAGCCAAGACCATGGCGGGTCCTACAATGAGCAGTTCTTC
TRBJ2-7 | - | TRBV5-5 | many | CASSLGSALFGSYEQYF | TGTGCCAGCAGCTTGGGGAGTGCTCTCTTTGGCTCCTACGAGCAGTACTTC
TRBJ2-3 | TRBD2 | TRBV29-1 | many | CSVATSGRVGDTQYF | TGCAGCGTGGCGACTAGCGGGAGGGTGGGAGATACGCAGTATTTT
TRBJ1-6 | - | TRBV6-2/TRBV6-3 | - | CASSYMIGQTSSYNSPLHF | TGTGCCAGCAGTTACATGATCGGACAGACGAGCTCCTATAATTCACCCCTCCACTTT
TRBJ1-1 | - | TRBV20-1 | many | CSARAAWGDTEAFF | TGCAGTGCTAGGGCAGCTTGGGGGGACACTGAAGCTTTCTTT
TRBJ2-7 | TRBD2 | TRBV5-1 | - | CASSLEGAVAGTREQYF | TGCGCCAGCAGCTTGGAAGGTGCTGTAGCGGGGACTCGTGAGCAGTACTTC
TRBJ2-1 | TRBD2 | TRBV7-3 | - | CASSLNGGRSYNEQFF | TGTGCCAGCAGCTTAAACGGCGGGAGGTCCTACAATGAGCAGTTCTTC
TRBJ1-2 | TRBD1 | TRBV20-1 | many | CSARVRDRVRGYTF | TGCAGTGCTAGAGTGAGGGACAGGGTCCGAGGCTACACCTTC
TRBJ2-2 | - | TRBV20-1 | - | CSVVRSTGELFF | TGCAGTGTTGTTCGCAGCACCGGGGAGCTGTTTTTT
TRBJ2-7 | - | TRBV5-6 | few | CASSRSRGVSYEQYF | TGTGCCAGCAGTCGTAGCAGAGGGGTCTCCTACGAGCAGTACTTC
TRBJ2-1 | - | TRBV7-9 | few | CASSLGISERYNEQFF | TGTGCCAGCAGCTTAGGAATTAGCGAGAGATACAATGAGCAGTTCTTC
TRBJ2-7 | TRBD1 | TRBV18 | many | CASSPPPATGASYEQYF | TGTGCCAGCTCACCACCGCCGGCAACAGGGGCCTCCTACGAGCAGTACTTC
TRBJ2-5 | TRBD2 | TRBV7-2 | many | CASSLGLAETQYF | TGTGCCAGCAGCCTGGGACTAGCCGAGACCCAGTACTTC
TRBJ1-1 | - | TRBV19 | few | CASSILSGNTEAFF | TGTGCCAGTAGTATTCTATCGGGGAACACTGAAGCTTTCTTT
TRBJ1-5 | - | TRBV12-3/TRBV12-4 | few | CASSSEQGGGQPQHF | TGTGCCAGCAGTTCAGAACAGGGTGGCGGTCAGCCCCAGCATTTT
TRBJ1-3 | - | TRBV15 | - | CATSRDQLSSGNTIYF | TGTGCCACCAGCAGAGATCAACTTAGCTCTGGAAACACCATATATTTT
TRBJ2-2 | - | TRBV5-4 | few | CASSGFELGELFF | TGTGCCAGCAGCGGGTTTGAGCTTGGGGAGCTGTTTTTT
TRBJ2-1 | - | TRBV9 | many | CASSVGLTGSSYNEQFF | TGTGCCAGCAGCGTAGGACTGACCGGAAGCTCCTACAATGAGCAGTTCTTC
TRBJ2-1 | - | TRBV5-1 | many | CASSPGLNNEQFF | TGCGCCAGCAGTCCAGGACTAAACAATGAGCAGTTCTTC
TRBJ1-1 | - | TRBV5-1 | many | CASRENTEAFF | TGCGCCAGCAGGGAGAACACTGAAGCTTTCTTT
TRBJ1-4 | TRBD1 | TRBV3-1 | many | CASSQGGTGTNEKLFF | TGTGCCAGCAGCCAGGGCGGGACAGGAACTAATGAAAAACTGTTTTTT